This T cell receptor (beta chain) appears in the sequencing data of a study of cytomegalovirus exposure and HLA in healthy donors. Study-wide findings and caveats: In an earlier analysis, most TCR beta V segments were productive about 87% or about 30% of the time. When a later analysis compared HLA-associated TCR beta chains with equally common others, the HLA-associated chains turned out to be more clonally expanded and to have lower generation probabilities.

This CDR3 comprises 11 residues. CDR1 and CDR2 from the germline V gene are MDHEN and SYDVKM. V lost 2 bases, J lost 17 bases, and 5 bases stayed unmatched. Both 60 Vbeta primers and 13 Jbeta primers went into the PCR. Sequencing was performed with immunoSEQ multiplex PCR; in TCRdb, only in-frame clones are kept and a portion is missing. The sample gives 90,000 to 120,000 clones, 76% of which show up once; over 3.5% is in the top ten. Regarding this clone: The target antigen is unknown.

The receptor was isolated from a woman between 50 and 59 years old in good health and CMV-seropositive. Sequenced material: PBMCs. This chain joins TRBV28 and TRBJ2-2; 7 nucleotides agree with TRBD1. CDR3 amino acids: CASSLARDRFF. The CDR3 DNA sequence: TGTGCCAGCAGTTTAGCCCGGGACAGATTTTTT.